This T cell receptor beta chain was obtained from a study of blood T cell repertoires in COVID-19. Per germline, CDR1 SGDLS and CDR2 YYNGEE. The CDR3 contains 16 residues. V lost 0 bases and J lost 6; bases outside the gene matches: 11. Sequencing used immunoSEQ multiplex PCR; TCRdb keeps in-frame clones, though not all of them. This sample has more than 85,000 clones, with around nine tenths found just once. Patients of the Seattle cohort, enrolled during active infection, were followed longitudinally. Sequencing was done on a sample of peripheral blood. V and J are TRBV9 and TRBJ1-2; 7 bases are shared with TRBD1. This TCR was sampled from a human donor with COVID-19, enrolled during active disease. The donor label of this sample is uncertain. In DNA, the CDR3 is TGTGCCAGCAGCGTAGACCAGACAGGGACCCTGGATGGCTACACCTTC. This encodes CASSVDQTGTLDGYTF. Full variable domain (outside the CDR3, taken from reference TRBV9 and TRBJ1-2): DSGVTQTPKHLITATGQRVTLRCSPRSGDLSVYWYQQSLDQGLQFLIQYYNGEERAKGNILERFSAQQFPDLHSELNLSSLELGDSALYFCASSVDQTGTLDGYTFGSGTRLTVV.